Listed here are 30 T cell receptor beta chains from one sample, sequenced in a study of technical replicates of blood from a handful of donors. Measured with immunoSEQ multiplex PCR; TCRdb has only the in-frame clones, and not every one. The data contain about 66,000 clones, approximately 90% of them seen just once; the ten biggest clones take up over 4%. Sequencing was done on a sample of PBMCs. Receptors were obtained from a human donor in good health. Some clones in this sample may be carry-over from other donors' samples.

CDR3 in amino acids: CASTYSDTRTDTQYF. The DNA for the CDR3 is TGTGCCAGCACCTACTCGGACACTCGCACAGATACGCAGTATTTT. This sequence joins TRBV7-2 and TRBJ2-3; TRBD1 is a possible D gene (5 bases). From germline, CDR1 is SGHTA and CDR2 FQGNSA. Trimming stripped 7 bases from V and 1 base from J, with 15 bases between. The CDR3 length is 15 residues.

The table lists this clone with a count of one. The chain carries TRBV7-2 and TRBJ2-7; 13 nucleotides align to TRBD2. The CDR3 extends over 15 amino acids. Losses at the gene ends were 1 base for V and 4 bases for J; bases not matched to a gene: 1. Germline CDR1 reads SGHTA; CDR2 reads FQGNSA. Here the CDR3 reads CASSLGTSGGYEQYF. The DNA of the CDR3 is TGTGCCAGCAGCTTAGGGACTAGCGGGGGTTACGAGCAGTACTTC.

The CDR3: CASSLERGNYEQYF. The CDR3 DNA reads TGTGCCAGCAGCTTAGAGCGGGGAAACTACGAGCAGTACTTC. The V and J genes are TRBV13 and TRBJ2-7; 7 positions agree with TRBD2. The length of the CDR3 is 14 residues. CDR1 and CDR2 (germline): PRHDT, FYEKMQ (reference sequence). Trimming at V came to 1 base and at J to 3 bases, leaving 3 bases not matched to a gene. The full variable domain, its missing parts supplied by reference TRBV13 and TRBJ2-7, is AAGVIQSPRHLIKEKRETATLKCYPIPRHDTVYWYQQGPGQDPQFLISFYEKMQSDKGSIPDRFSAQQFSDYHSELNMSSLELGDSALYFCASSLERGNYEQYFGPGTRLTVT.

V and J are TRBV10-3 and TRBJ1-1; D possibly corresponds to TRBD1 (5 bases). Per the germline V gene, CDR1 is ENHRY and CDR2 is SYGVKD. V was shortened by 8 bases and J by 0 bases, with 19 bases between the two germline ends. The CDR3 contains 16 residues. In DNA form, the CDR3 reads TGTGCCATCGCGCCAACAGGTCCGACCATGAACACTGAAGCTTTCTTT. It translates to CAIAPTGPTMNTEAFF.

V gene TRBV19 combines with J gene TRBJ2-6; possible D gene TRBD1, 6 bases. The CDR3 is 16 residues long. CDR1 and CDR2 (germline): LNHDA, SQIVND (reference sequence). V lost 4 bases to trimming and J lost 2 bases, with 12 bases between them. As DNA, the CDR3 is TGTGCCAGTAGTAGCTTCACAGGGACTGGGGCCAACGTCCTGACTTTC. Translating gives CASSSFTGTGANVLTF.

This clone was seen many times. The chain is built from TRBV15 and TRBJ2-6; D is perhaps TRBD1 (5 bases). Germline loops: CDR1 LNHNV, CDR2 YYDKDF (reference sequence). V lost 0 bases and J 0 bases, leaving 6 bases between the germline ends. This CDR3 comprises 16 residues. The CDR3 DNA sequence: TGTGCCACCAGCAGAGATGGGGCCTCTGGGGCCAACGTCCTGACTTTC. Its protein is CATSRDGASGANVLTF.

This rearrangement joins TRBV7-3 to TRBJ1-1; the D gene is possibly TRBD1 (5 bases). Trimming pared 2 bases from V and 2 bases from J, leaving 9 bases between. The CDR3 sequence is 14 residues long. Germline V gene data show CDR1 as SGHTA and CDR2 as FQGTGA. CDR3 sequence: CASSLSGLNTEAFF. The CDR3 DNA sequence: TGTGCCAGCAGCTTATCGGGACTTAACACTGAAGCTTTCTTT.

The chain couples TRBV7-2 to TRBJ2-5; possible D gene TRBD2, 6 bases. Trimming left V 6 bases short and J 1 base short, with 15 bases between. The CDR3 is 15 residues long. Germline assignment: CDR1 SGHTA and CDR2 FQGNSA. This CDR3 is CASSASRTIQETQYF. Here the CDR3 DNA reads TGTGCCAGCAGTGCCTCCCGGACTATCCAAGAGACCCAGTACTTC.

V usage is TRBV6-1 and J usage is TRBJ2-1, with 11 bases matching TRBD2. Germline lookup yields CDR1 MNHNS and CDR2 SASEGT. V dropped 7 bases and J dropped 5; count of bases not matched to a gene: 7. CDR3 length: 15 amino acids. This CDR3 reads CASITSGGPDNEQFF. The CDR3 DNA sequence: TGTGCCAGCATTACTAGCGGGGGACCCGACAATGAGCAGTTCTTC.

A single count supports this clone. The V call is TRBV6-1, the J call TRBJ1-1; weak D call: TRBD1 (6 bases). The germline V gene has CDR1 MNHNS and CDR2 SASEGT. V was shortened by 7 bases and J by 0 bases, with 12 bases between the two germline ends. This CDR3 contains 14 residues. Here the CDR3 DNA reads TGTGCCAGCATCCGGACAGCCTTGAACACTGAAGCTTTCTTT. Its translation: CASIRTALNTEAFF.

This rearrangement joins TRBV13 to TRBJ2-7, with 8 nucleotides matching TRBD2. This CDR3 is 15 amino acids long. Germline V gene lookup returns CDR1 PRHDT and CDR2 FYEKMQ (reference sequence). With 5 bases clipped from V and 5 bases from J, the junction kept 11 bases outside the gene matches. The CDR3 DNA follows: TGTGCCAGCAGCCAGACCGGGAGGGTCGGGAACGAGCAGTACTTC. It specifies CASSQTGRVGNEQYF. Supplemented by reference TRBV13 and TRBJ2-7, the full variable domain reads AAGVIQSPRHLIKEKRETATLKCYPIPRHDTVYWYQQGPGQDPQFLISFYEKMQSDKGSIPDRFSAQQFSDYHSELNMSSLELGDSALYFCASSQTGRVGNEQYFGPGTRLTVT.

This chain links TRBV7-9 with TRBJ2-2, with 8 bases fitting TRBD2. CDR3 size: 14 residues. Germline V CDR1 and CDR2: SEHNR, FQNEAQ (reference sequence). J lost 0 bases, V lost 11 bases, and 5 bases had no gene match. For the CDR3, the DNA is TGTGCCCGGGAGGGGACTTCGAACACCGGGGAGCTGTTTTTT. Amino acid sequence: CAREGTSNTGELFF.

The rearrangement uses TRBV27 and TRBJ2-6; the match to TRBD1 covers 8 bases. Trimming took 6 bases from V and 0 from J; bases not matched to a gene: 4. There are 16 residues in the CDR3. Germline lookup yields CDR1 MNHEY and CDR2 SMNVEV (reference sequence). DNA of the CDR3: TGTGCCAGCAGCGGGACAGGCCCCTCTGGGGCCAACGTCCTGACTTTC. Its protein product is CASSGTGPSGANVLTF.

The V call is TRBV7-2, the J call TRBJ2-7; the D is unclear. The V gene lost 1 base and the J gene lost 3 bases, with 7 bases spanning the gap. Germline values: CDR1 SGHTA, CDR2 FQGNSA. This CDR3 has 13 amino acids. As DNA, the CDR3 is TGTGCCAGCAGCTTAGGGCAGGTCTACGAGCAGTACTTC. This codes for CASSLGQVYEQYF.

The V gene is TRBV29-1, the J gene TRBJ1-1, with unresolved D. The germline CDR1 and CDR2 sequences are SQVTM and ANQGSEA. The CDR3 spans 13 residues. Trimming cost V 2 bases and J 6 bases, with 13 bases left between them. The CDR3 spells CSVEIGKTAEAFF. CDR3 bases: TGCAGCGTTGAAATTGGAAAAACAGCTGAAGCTTTCTTT.

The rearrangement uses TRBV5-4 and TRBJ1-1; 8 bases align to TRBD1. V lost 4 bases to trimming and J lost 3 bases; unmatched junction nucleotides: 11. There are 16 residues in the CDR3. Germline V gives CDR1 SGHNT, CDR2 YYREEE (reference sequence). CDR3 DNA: TGTGCCAGCAGCGACGGACAGGGCCCTCGGCACACTGAAGCTTTCTTT. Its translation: CASSDGQGPRHTEAFF.

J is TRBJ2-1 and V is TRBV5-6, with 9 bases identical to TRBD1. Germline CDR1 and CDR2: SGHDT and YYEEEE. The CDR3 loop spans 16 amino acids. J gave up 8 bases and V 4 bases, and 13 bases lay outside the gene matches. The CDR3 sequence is CASSRRGTGIVDEQFF. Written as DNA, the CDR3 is TGTGCCAGCAGCCGGAGGGGGACAGGGATAGTAGATGAGCAGTTCTTC.

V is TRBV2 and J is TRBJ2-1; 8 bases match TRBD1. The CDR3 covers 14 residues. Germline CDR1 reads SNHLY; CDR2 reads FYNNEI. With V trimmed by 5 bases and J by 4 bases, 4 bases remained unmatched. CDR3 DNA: TGTGCCAGCAGTCGACAGGGGCTATACAATGAGCAGTTCTTC. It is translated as CASSRQGLYNEQFF.

In DNA form, the CDR3 reads TGCGCCAGCAGCCAAGATTTGGCCGGGAGGCCAGTGGGCACTGAAGCTTTCTTT. Translation: CASSQDLAGRPVGTEAFF. The V call is TRBV4-1, the J call TRBJ1-1; D is uncertain. V gave up 0 bases and J gave up 4 bases, with 21 bases separating them. Germline V CDR1 and CDR2: MGHRA, YSYEKL. This CDR3 is 18 amino acids long.

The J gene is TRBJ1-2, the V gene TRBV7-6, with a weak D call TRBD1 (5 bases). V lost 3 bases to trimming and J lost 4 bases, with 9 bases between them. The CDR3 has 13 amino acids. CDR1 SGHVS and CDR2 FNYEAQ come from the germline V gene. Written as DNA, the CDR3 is TGTGCCAGCAGCTTCCCGGGGGGCTATGGCTACACCTTC. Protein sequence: CASSFPGGYGYTF.

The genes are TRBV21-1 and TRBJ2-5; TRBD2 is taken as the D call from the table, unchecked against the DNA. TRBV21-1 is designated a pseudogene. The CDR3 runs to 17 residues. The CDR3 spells CASSKVSSGRAGETQYF. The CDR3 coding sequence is TGTGCCAGCAGCAAAGTGAGTAGCGGGAGGGCTGGGGAGACCCAGTACTTC.

CDR3 sequence: CASRRLAANTGELFF. In DNA form, the CDR3 reads TGTGCCAGCAGACGACTAGCTGCGAACACCGGGGAGCTGTTTTTT. The gene calls are TRBV6-5 and TRBJ2-2, with 7 positions matching TRBD2. V was clipped by 6 bases and J by 0 bases; unmatched bases: 4. Looked up from germline, CDR1 is MNHEY and CDR2 is SVGAGI. CDR3 length: 15 amino acids.

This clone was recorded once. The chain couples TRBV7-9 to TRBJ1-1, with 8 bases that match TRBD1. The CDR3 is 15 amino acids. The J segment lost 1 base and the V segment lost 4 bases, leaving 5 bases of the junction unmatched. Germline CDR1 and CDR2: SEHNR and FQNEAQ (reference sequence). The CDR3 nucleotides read TGTGCCAGCAGCTCCGACAGGGGATCGAACACTGAAGCTTTCTTT. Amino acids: CASSSDRGSNTEAFF.

The CDR3 is CASSFGQGGYEQYF. DNA of the CDR3: TGTGCCAGCAGCTTTGGACAGGGGGGTTACGAGCAGTACTTC. This chain links TRBV11-2 with TRBJ2-7, with 10 bases matching TRBD1. The trim removed 3 bases at V and 4 bases at J, leaving 3 bases unmatched. Germline V lookup: CDR1 SGHAT, CDR2 FQNNGV. The CDR3 extends over 14 amino acids. Full variable domain (missing parts from reference TRBV11-2 and TRBJ2-7): EAGVAQSPRYKIIEKRQSVAFWCNPISGHATLYWYQQILGQGPKLLIQFQNNGVVDDSQLPKDRFSAERLKGVDSTLKIQPAKLEDSAVYLCASSFGQGGYEQYFGPGTRLTVT.

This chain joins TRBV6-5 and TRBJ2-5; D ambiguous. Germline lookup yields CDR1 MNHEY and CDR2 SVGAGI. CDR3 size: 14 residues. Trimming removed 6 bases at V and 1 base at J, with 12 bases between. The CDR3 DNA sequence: TGTGCCAGCAGCATGTCGAAACTCCAAGAGACCCAGTACTTC. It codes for CASSMSKLQETQYF.

Here the CDR3 reads CASRPGTGGIEAFF. As DNA, the CDR3 is TGTGCCAGCAGGCCGGGAACAGGGGGCATTGAAGCTTTCTTT. The V gene is TRBV2, the J gene TRBJ1-1, with 9 bases identical to TRBD1. Germline V gene lookup returns CDR1 SNHLY and CDR2 FYNNEI. Trimming removed 6 bases from V and 7 bases from J; junction bases left unmatched: 9. This CDR3 contains 14 residues.

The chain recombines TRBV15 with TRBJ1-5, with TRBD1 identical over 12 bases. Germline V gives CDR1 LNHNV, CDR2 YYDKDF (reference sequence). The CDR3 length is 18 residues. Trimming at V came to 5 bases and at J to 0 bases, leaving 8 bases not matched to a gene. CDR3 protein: CATSGRDRGLYSNQPQHF. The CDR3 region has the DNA TGTGCCACCAGCGGCCGGGACAGGGGGCTCTATAGCAATCAGCCCCAGCATTTT.

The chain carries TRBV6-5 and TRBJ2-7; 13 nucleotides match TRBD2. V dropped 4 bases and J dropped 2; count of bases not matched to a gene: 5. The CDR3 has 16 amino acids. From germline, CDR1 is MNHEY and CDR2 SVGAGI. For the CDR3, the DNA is TGTGCCAGCAGTTCAGGGACTAGCGGGGTCACCTACGAGCAGTACTTC. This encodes CASSSGTSGVTYEQYF.

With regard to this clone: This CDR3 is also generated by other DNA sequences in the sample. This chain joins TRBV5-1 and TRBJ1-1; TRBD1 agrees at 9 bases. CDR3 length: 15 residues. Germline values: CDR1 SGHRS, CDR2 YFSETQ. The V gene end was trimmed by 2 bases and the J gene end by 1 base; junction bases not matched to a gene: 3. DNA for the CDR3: TGCGCCAGCAGCTTCTTGACAGGGGGGAACACTGAAGCTTTCTTT. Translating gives CASSFLTGGNTEAFF. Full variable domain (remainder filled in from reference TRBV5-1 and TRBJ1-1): KAGVTQTPRYLIKTRGQQVTLSCSPISGHRSVSWYQQTPGQGLQFLFEYFSETQRNKGNFPGRFSGRQFSNSRSEMNVSTLELGDSALYLCASSFLTGGNTEAFFGQGTRLTVV.

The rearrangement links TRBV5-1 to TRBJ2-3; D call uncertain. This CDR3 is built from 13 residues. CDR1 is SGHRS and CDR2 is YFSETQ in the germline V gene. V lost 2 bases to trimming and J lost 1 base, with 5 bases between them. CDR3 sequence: CASSFQGTDTQYF. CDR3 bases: TGCGCCAGCAGCTTCCAGGGCACAGATACGCAGTATTTT.